These 21 T cell receptor beta chains originate from one sample sequenced in a study of T cells in Graves' hyperthyroidism and ophthalmopathy. Researchers amplified the TCR beta CDR3 regions from RNA transcripts. TCR CDR3 underwent first-round RT-PCR with the HTBI primer set. MiXCR was run by TCRdb on the multiplex PCR reads, yielding one entry per CDR3 protein. The repertoire holds over 300,000 distinct CDR3 sequences, with roughly 13% as singletons. Sequencing was done on a sample of blood. The source of these receptors is a woman between 40 and 55 years old with Graves' ophthalmopathy.

This clonotype came up many times. This CDR3 is CASRKVGIGVGQETQYF. DNA of the CDR3: TGTGCCAGCAGGAAGGTGGGGATTGGCGTGGGGCAAGAGACCCAGTACTTC. V usage is TRBV6-1 and J usage is TRBJ2-5; D is uncertain. Per the germline V gene, CDR1 is MNHNS and CDR2 is SASEGT. The germline V and J ends were trimmed by 6 bases and 2 bases, with 22 bases remaining between them. The CDR3 extends over 17 amino acids.

This clonotype was counted at least ten times. A much more abundant neighbour one base away suggests this may be a read error. The chain is built from TRBV11-2 and TRBJ2-7, with 10 bases matching TRBD1. The V segment lost 1 base and the J segment 5 bases; nucleotides outside the gene matches: 2. The CDR3 loop spans 14 amino acids. Germline V gives CDR1 SGHAT, CDR2 FQNNGV. The CDR3 region is CASSLGQGAHEQYF. CDR3 nucleotide sequence: TGTGCCAGCAGCTTAGGACAGGGGGCCCACGAGCAGTACTTC.

This clonotype was counted only a few times. V gene TRBV28 combines with J gene TRBJ1-4; 8 positions agree with TRBD1. Germline lookup yields CDR1 MDHEN and CDR2 SYDVKM. V was clipped by 2 bases and J by 8 bases; unmatched bases: 10. CDR3 length: 16 residues. CDR3 amino acids: CASSLGRGTGGEKLFF. As DNA, the CDR3 is TGTGCCAGCAGTTTAGGGAGGGGGACAGGAGGCGAAAAACTGTTTTTT.

The genes are TRBV13 and TRBJ1-1; TRBD1 might be the D (5 bases). CDR1 PRHDT and CDR2 FYEKMQ come from the germline V gene (reference sequence). The ends were cut back, 7 bases at V and 6 bases at J, with 15 bases in the middle. The CDR3 runs to 13 residues. This CDR3 is CASNPPGRPEAFF. In DNA form, the CDR3 reads TGTGCCAGCAACCCGCCGGGACGGCCTGAAGCTTTCTTT.

The chain carries TRBV6-1 and TRBJ1-5, with D possibly matching TRBD1 (6 bases). The length of the CDR3 is 22 residues. V was trimmed by 6 bases and J by 0 bases, leaving 33 bases between them. Germline CDR1 and CDR2: MNHNS and SASEGT. This chain's CDR3 is CASSPNENLVRGGGYSNQPQHF. The CDR3 nucleotides read TGTGCCAGCAGCCCCAACGAGAACTTAGTACGGGGGGGGGGCTATAGCAATCAGCCCCAGCATTTT.

As regards this clonotype: A single base separates this from a much larger clone, so it may be a read error. This chain's CDR3 is CSAEGTGGSYEQFF. DNA for the CDR3: TGCAGTGCGGAAGGGACAGGGGGTTCCTACGAGCAGTTCTTC. The chain employs TRBV20-1 and TRBJ2-7, with TRBD1 matching over 11 bases. The J call is doubtful: the DNA matches TRBJ2-1 better. CDR1 is DFQATT, CDR2 SNEGSKA, per germline (reference sequence). The CDR3 has 14 residues.

The table lists this clonotype with many counts. V gene TRBV28 combines with J gene TRBJ2-5, with 7 bases fitting TRBD1. This CDR3 has 21 residues. V dropped 5 bases and J dropped 2; count of bases not matched to a gene: 26. Germline CDR1 and CDR2: MDHEN and SYDVKM. This CDR3 reads CASSPLLGSNSWTGKQETQYF. For the CDR3, the DNA is TGTGCCAGCAGTCCCTTATTGGGCTCAAACAGTTGGACAGGAAAACAAGAGACCCAGTACTTC.

This CDR3 is CASRAFLTDTQYF. In DNA, the CDR3 is TGTGCCAGTCGGGCCTTTCTCACAGATACGCAGTATTTT. This chain connects TRBV6-2 or TRBV6-3 to TRBJ2-3; no clear D. CDR1 is MNHEY and CDR2 is SVGEGT in the germline V gene. V was cut by 9 bases and J by 2 bases, with 12 bases left in between. The CDR3 runs 13 residues.

This clonotype was seen many times. V and J are TRBV6-6 and TRBJ1-1, with D perhaps matching TRBD1 (5 bases). CDR1 MNHNY and CDR2 SVGAGI come from the germline V gene (reference sequence). Trimming took 2 bases from V and 6 from J, leaving 10 bases between them. This CDR3 is built from 13 residues. The CDR3 nucleotides read TGTGCCAGCAGTTACCGACAGACCTCTGAAGCTTTCTTT. This gives the protein CASSYRQTSEAFF.

This clonotype was recorded many times. The V and J genes are TRBV28 and TRBJ1-5; the D is unclear. This CDR3 has 16 amino acids. V gave up 2 bases and J gave up 0 bases, with 11 bases separating them. The V gene's germline CDR1 is MDHEN and CDR2 SYDVKM. Written as DNA, the CDR3 is TGTGCCAGCAGTTTAGGATTGGGGTATAGCAATCAGCCCCAGCATTTT. This sequence encodes CASSLGLGYSNQPQHF.

The J gene is TRBJ2-2, the V gene TRBV6-1; no reliable D call. The V end lost 5 bases, the J end lost 2 bases, and 9 bases lay between the germline ends. There are 14 residues in the CDR3. Germline loops: CDR1 MNHNS, CDR2 SASEGT. CDR3 sequence (DNA): TGTGCCAGCAGTTTCGCTTCTAACACCGGGGAGCTGTTTTTT. This sequence encodes CASSFASNTGELFF.

This clonotype occurred many times. The rearrangement joins TRBV2 to TRBJ2-1, with D perhaps matching TRBD2 (6 bases). With 7 bases removed from V and 10 bases from J, the gap between germline ends came to 14 bases. CDR3 length equals 12 residues. Germline V gives CDR1 SNHLY, CDR2 FYNNEI. The CDR3 DNA is TGTGCCAGCAATTCGGTACGGGGGGAGCAGTTCTTC. It yields the protein CASNSVRGEQFF.

This chain links TRBV27 with TRBJ2-5; D is ambiguous. Deletions cut 6 bases from V and 5 bases from J, with 13 bases between. CDR3 length: 13 amino acids. Germline assignment: CDR1 MNHEY and CDR2 SMNVEV (reference sequence). The CDR3 spells CASSRALGETQYF. CDR3 in DNA: TGTGCCAGCAGCCGGGCGTTGGGGGAGACCCAGTACTTC.

At least ten counts were recorded for this clonotype. This rearrangement joins TRBV12-3 or TRBV12-4 to TRBJ1-5, with TRBD1 as a possible D gene (6 bases). Trimming pared 6 bases from V and 5 bases from J, leaving 11 bases between. The CDR3 is 13 amino acids. The CDR3 is CASRRTAHQPQHF. Here the CDR3 DNA reads TGTGCCAGCAGAAGGACAGCTCATCAGCCCCAGCATTTT.

This clonotype has at least ten counts. The chain couples TRBV7-8 to TRBJ2-7; the D is unclear. The ends were cut back, 4 bases at V and 5 bases at J, with 6 bases in the middle. This CDR3 has 11 amino acids. Germline V gene lookup returns CDR1 SGHVS and CDR2 FQNEAQ. The CDR3 loop is CASSSYHEQYF. DNA of the CDR3: TGTGCCAGCAGCTCGTACCACGAGCAGTACTTC.

Points on this clonotype: One base away lies a much larger clone, so this may be a sequencing read error. The CDR3 protein is CASSDFGGPGRTYNEQFF. The CDR3 nucleotides read TGTGCCAGCAGTGACTTCGGGGGCCCCGGGAGAACCTACAATGAGCAGTTCTTC. This chain joins TRBV6-1 and TRBJ2-1; possibly TRBD1 or TRBD2 for D (6 bases each). V lost 3 bases, J lost 2 bases, and 20 bases lay in between. Germline V lookup: CDR1 MNHNS, CDR2 SASEGT. The CDR3 spans 18 residues.

This clonotype has at least ten counts. This sequence joins TRBV20-1 and TRBJ1-6, with D possibly matching TRBD1 (5 bases). CDR1 and CDR2 (germline): DFQATT, SNEGSKA (reference sequence). V lost 3 bases to trimming and J lost 8 bases, with 11 bases between them. The CDR3 has 13 amino acids. CDR3 protein: CSARAGADSPLHF. CDR3 coding DNA: TGCAGTGCTAGGGCCGGGGCGGATTCACCCCTCCACTTT.

This clonotype was seen repeatedly, ten times or more. This chain links TRBV28 with TRBJ2-3; the match to TRBD2 covers 12 bases. J was trimmed by 2 bases and V by 4 bases; bases with no gene match: 10. This CDR3 spans 18 amino acids. The germline V gene encodes CDR1 MDHEN and CDR2 SYDVKM. CDR3 loop: CASSSFFGTSGFTDTQYF. In DNA, the CDR3 is TGTGCCAGCAGTTCATTCTTTGGGACTAGCGGGTTCACAGATACGCAGTATTTT. The complete variable domain, with remaining parts taken from reference TRBV28 and TRBJ2-3, reads DVKVTQSSRYLVKRTGEKVFLECVQDMDHENMFWYRQDPGLGLRLIYFSYDVKMKEKGDIPEGYSVSREKKERFSLILESASTNQTSMYLCASSSFFGTSGFTDTQYFGPGTRLTVL.

This clonotype was picked up a small number of times. The rearrangement joins TRBV11-3 to TRBJ2-6; possible D gene TRBD1, 5 bases. V was shortened by 4 bases and J by 2 bases, with 12 bases between the two germline ends. This CDR3 comprises 16 residues. CDR1 and CDR2 (germline): SGHNT, YENEEA. Here the CDR3 reads CASSSNRQPGANVLTF. DNA for the CDR3: TGTGCCAGCAGCTCGAACAGGCAGCCTGGGGCCAACGTCCTGACTTTC.

In the case of this clonotype: One junction end disagrees with the germline gene, perhaps due to a read error. This chain uses TRBV19 with TRBJ1-4, with D maybe TRBD1 (5 bases). Germline CDR1 LNHDA, CDR2 SQIVND (reference sequence). The CDR3 totals 15 residues. CDR3 coding DNA: TGTGCCAATAGTCCCCGGGACGGCTGGGGTGAAAAACTGTTTTTT. Translation: CANSPRDGWGEKLFF.

In this sample, this clonotype turned up many times. The chain has TRBV5-1 and TRBJ2-1; 8 nucleotides match TRBD1. The CDR3 has 16 residues. Germline V gene data show CDR1 as SGHRS and CDR2 as YFSETQ. V was clipped by 4 bases and J by 4 bases; unmatched bases: 10. The CDR3 sequence is CASSPAGTGPYNEQFF. CDR3 nucleotides: TGCGCCAGCAGCCCGGCCGGGACAGGACCATACAATGAGCAGTTCTTC.